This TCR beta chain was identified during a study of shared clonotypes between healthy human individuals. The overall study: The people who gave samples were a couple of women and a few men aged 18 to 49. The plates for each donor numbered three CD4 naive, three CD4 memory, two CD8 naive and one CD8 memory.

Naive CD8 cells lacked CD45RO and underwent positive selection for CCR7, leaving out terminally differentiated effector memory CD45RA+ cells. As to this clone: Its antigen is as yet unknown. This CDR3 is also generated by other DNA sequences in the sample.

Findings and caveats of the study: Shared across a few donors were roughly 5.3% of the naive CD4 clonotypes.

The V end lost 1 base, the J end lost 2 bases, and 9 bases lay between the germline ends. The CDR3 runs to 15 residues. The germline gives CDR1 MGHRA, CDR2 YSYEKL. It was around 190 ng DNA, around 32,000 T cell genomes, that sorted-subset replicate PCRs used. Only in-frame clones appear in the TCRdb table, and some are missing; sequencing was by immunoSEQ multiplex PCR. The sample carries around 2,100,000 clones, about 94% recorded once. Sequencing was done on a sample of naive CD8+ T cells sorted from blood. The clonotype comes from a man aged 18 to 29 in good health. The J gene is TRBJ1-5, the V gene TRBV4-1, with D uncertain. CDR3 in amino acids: CASSQGGGGNQPQHF. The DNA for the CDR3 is TGCGCCAGCAGCCAAGGGGGAGGAGGCAATCAGCCCCAGCATTTT.